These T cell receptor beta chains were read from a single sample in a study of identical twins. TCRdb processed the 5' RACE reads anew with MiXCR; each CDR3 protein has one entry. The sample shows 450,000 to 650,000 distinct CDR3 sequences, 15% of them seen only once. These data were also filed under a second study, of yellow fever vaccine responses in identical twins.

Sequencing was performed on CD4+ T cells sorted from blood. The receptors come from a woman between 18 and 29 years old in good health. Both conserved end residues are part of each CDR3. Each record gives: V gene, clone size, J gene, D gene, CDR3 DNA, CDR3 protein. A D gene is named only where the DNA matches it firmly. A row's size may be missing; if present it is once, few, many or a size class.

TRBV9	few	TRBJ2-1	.	TGTGCCAGCAGCGTAGAGGTCGGTGCGGAACTCTCCTACAATGAGCAGTTCTTC	CASSVEVGAELSYNEQFF
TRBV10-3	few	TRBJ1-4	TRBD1	TGTGCCACCAGGACAGGGTCAAATGAAAAACTGTTTTTT	CATRTGSNEKLFF
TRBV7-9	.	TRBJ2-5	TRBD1	TGTGCCAGCAGACGACAGGGTGATTTTCCAGGAGAGACCCAGTACTTC	CASRRQGDFPGETQYF
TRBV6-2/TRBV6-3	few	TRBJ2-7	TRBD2	TGTGCCAGCAAAATACTAGCGGGAGGCACCTACGAGCAGTACTTC	CASKILAGGTYEQYF
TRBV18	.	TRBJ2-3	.	TGTGCCAGCTCACCACTAACAGCTAGCACAGATACGCAGTATTTT	CASSPLTASTDTQYF
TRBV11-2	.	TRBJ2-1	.	TGTGCCAGCAGGTGGGCAGGGGATGGCAATGAGCAGTTCTTC	CASRWAGDGNEQFF
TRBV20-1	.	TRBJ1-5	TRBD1	TGCAGTGGACGGACAGGGGGCTTGAATCAGCCCCAGCATTTT	CSGRTGGLNQPQHF
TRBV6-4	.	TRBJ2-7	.	TGTGCCAGCCCCCGAGGGGACTCCTACGAGCAGTACTTC	CASPRGDSYEQYF
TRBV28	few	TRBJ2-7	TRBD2	TGTGCCAGCGGAACTAGCGGGAGGGCCAATAACGAGCAGTACTTC	CASGTSGRANNEQYF
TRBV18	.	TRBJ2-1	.	TGTGCCAGCTCACCCCCTCAACCCCGAGTGTTCTTC	CASSPPQPRVFF
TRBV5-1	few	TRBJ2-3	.	TGCGCCAGCAGCTTGGTCTCGACGTTCACAGATACGCAGTATTTT	CASSLVSTFTDTQYF
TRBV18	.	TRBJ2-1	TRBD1	TGTGCCAGCTCACTGTACAGGGGGGTCGGTGACAATGAGCAGTTCTTC	CASSLYRGVGDNEQFF
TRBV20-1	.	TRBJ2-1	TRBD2	TGCAGTGCACCGACTAGCGGTGAGCAGTTCTTC	CSAPTSGEQFF
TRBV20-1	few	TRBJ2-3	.	TGCAGTGCTAGCCCCGGCTTGACAGATACGCAGTATTTT	CSASPGLTDTQYF
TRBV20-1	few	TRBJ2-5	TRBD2	TGCAGTGCGGGCAGACTAGCGGGATTATTACAAGAGACCCAGTACTTC	CSAGRLAGLLQETQYF
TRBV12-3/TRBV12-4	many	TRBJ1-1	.	TGTGCCAGTCGGTTGAACACTGAAGCTTTCTTT	CASRLNTEAFF
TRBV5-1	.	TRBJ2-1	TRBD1	TGCGCCAGCAGCTTCACACAGGGGGCAGGGGTCAATGAGCAGTTCTTC	CASSFTQGAGVNEQFF
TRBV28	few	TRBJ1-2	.	TGTGCCAGCTACGGCAGGGACTATGGCTACACCTTC	CASYGRDYGYTF
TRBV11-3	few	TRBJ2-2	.	TGTGCCAGCAGCTTAGCGTGGACCAGCACCGGGGAGCTGTTTTTT	CASSLAWTSTGELFF
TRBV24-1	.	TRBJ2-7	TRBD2	TGTGCCACCAGTGATGGGACTAGCGGGACCTACGAGCAGTACTTC	CATSDGTSGTYEQYF
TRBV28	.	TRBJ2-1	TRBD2	TGTGCCAGCAGTTTAGCCGGGACTAGCGGGAGTAGGGAGCAGTTCTTC	CASSLAGTSGSREQFF
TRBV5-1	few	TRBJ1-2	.	TGCGCCAGCAGCTTCGCAGGGACTCATGGCTACACCTTC	CASSFAGTHGYTF
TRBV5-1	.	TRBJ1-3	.	TGCGCCAGCAGCTTGGGACAGGAAGGAAACACCATATATTTT	CASSLGQEGNTIYF
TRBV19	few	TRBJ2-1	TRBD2	TGTGCCAGTAGTCTAACAGGGACTAGGGAGCAGTTCTTC	CASSLTGTREQFF
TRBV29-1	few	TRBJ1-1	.	TGCAGCGTTACTCAACAGGAGAACACTGAAGCTTTCTTT	CSVTQQENTEAFF
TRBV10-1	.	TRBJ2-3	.	TGCGCCAGCAGTGAGGTGCGGAGGGATACGCAGTATTTT	CASSEVRRDTQYF
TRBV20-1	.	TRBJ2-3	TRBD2	TGCAGTGCTAAAGGGGCGGGAGGGACAGATACGCAGTATTTT	CSAKGAGGTDTQYF
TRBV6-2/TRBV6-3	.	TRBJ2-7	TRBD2	TGTGCCAGCATAGAGCGGGGCGGGATTTACGAGCAGTACTTC	CASIERGGIYEQYF
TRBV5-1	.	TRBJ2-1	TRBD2	TGCGCCAGCAGCTTGGAGGGCGGGAGTCAGGCTGAGCAGTTCTTC	CASSLEGGSQAEQFF
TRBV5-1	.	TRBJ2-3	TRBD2	TGCGCCAGCAGGCGAACTAGCGGGGGGGCCACAGATACGCAGTATTTT	CASRRTSGGATDTQYF
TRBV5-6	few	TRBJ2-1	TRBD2	TGTGCCAGTTTAGGGGGACTAGCAACCTACAATGAGCAGTTCTTC	CASLGGLATYNEQFF
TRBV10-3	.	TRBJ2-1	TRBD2	TGTGCCATCAGTGAAGGGCTAGCGGGAGACAATGAGCAGTTCTTC	CAISEGLAGDNEQFF
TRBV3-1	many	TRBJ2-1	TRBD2	TGTGCCAGCAGTGAAACTAGCGGATCCTACAATGAGCAGTTCTTC	CASSETSGSYNEQFF
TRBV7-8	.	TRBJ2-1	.	TGTGCCAGCAGACAACCCGGGGGTAACTACAATGAGCAGTTCTTC	CASRQPGGNYNEQFF
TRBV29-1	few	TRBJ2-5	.	TGCAGCGTTCTCCCTCCGAGGGGGGGGATCCCAGGCGAGGCCCAGTACTTC	CSVLPPRGGIPGEAQYF
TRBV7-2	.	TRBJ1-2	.	TGTGCCAGCAGCTTAGTAGAATCGACGTTGGTTAACTATGGCTACACCTTC	CASSLVESTLVNYGYTF
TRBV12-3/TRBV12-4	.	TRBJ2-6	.	TGTGCCAGCAGTTCCAGGACGGCCCCCAGCTCTGGGGCCAACGTCCTGACTTTC	CASSSRTAPSSGANVLTF
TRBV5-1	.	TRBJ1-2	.	TGCGCCAGCAGCTTGGACAGGGCGCCTAACTATGGCTACACCTTC	CASSLDRAPNYGYTF
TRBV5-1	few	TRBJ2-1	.	TGCGCCAGCAGCTTCAGCGGAAACTCCTACAATGAGCAGTTCTTC	CASSFSGNSYNEQFF
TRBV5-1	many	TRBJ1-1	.	TGCGCCAGCAGCTCGGGAGGGGTTGTTTCGGTCACTGAAGCTTTCTTT	CASSSGGVVSVTEAFF
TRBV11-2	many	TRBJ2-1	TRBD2	TGTGCCAGCAGCTTAGGACTAGCGGGGAACAATGAGCAGTTCTTC	CASSLGLAGNNEQFF
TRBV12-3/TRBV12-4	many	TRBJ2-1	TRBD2	TGTGCCAGCAACATAGCGGGGGAACCAAATGAGCAGTTCTTC	CASNIAGEPNEQFF
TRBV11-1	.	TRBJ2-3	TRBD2	TGTGCCAGCAGCTTAGTGGGACTAGCGGGAGCATCCACAGATACGCAGTATTTT	CASSLVGLAGASTDTQYF
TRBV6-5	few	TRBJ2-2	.	TGTGCCAGCAGTTATGGAAGGGAGAACACCGGGGAGCTGTTTTTT	CASSYGRENTGELFF
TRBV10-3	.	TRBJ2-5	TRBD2	TGTGCCACAACTAGCGGTAAACCTGAAGAGACCCAGTACTTC	CATTSGKPEETQYF
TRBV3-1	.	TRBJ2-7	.	TGTGCCAGCAGCCAGGACGGGGGCAGCTCCTACGAGCAGTACTTC	CASSQDGGSSYEQYF
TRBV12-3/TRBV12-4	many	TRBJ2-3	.	TGTGCCAGCAGTCTAACCTTCAGGGATACGCAGTATTTT	CASSLTFRDTQYF
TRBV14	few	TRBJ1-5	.	TGTGCCAGCAGCCAGGGAATCAATCAGCCCCAGCATTTT	CASSQGINQPQHF
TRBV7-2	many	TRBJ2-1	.	TGTGCCAGCGGCCATTCTAGTGGGCCCTACAATGAGCAGTTCTTC	CASGHSSGPYNEQFF